This TCR beta chain was retrieved from a study of breast tumors, draining lymph nodes, adjacent tissues. Study conclusions and caveats: That most tumor T cells come from lymph nodes remained unproven.

TCRdb re-derived calls from the multiplex PCR reads in MiXCR, one entry per CDR3 protein. The top ten hold over 3% of the sample, which has 100,000 to 150,000 distinct CDR3 sequences, about 20% seen once. Regarding this clonotype: Its antigen remains unknown. The junction does not match germline at one end; this may be a read error.

Samples came from axillary lymph nodes draining the breast cancer. CDR1 and CDR2 (germline): KGHSH, LQKENI. The CDR3 is 13 residues long. Sequencing used axillary lymph node tissue. The chain carries TRBV18 and TRBJ1-4; D unclear. This clonotype was sampled from a female donor with breast cancer. Some clones in this sample may be carry-over from other donors' samples. The CDR3 loop is CASSAGQNEILFF. Here the CDR3 DNA reads TGTGCCAGCTCAGCAGGCCAAAATGAAATACTGTTTTTT.